The 2 T cell receptor beta chains reported below all come from one sample, sequenced in a study of cytomegalovirus exposure and HLA in healthy donors (dated 2017 in TCRdb). Libraries were made using the immunoSEQ multiplex PCR assay. The multiplex PCR relied on a mix of 60 forward primers for TCR Vbeta segments and 13 reverse primers for TCR Jbeta segments. In TCRdb, the immuneACCESS table is reduced to in-frame sequences with V and J assigned. These tables do not hold every clone; where another copy was compared, an unresolved V gene accounts for under half, and the others remain unexplained. Counted in this sample were fewer than 25,000 clones; about 80% of them appeared once. 20% to 25% of the sample rests with the top ten. Sequenced: PBMCs. Receptors were obtained from a human donor in good health.

CDR3 DNA: TGTGCCAGCAGCTTGGAAGGGGGGAGGGCTTACAATGAGCAGTTCTTC. It is translated as CASSLEGGRAYNEQFF. The V gene is TRBV7-6, the J gene TRBJ2-1; D perhaps matches TRBD2 (7 bases). From germline, CDR1 is SGHVS and CDR2 FNYEAQ. The CDR3 covers 16 residues. The V end lost 3 bases, the J end lost 4 bases, and 16 bases lay between the germline ends. Complete variable domain (other parts from reference TRBV7-6 and TRBJ2-1): GAGVSQSPRYKVTKRGQDVALRCDPISGHVSLYWYRQALGQGPEFLTYFNYEAQQDKSGLPNDRFSAERPEGSISTLTIQRTEQRDSAMYRCASSLEGGRAYNEQFFGPGTRLTVL.

V usage is TRBV27 and J usage is TRBJ2-2; TRBD2 matches at 11 bases. V gave up 4 bases and J gave up 2 bases; unmatched junction bases: 6. CDR1 is MNHEY and CDR2 is SMNVEV in the germline V gene (reference sequence). The length of the CDR3 is 17 residues. The CDR3 protein is CASSSPRLAGNTGELFF. The CDR3 coding sequence is TGTGCCAGCAGTTCACCGAGACTAGCGGGAAACACCGGGGAGCTGTTTTTT.